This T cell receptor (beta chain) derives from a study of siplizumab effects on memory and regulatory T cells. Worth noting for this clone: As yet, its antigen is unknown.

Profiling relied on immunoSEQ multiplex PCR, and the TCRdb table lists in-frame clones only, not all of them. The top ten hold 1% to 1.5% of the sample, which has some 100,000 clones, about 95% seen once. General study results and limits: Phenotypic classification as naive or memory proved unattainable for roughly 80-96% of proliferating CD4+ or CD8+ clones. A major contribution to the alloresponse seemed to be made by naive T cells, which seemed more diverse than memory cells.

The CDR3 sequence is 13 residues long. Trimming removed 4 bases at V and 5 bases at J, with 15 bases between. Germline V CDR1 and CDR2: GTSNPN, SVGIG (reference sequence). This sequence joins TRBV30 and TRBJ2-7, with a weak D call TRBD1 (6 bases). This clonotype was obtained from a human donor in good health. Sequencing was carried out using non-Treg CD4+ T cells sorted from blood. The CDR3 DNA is TGTGCCTGGACTACTATGTACAGGGACGAGCAGTACTTC. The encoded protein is CAWTTMYRDEQYF.